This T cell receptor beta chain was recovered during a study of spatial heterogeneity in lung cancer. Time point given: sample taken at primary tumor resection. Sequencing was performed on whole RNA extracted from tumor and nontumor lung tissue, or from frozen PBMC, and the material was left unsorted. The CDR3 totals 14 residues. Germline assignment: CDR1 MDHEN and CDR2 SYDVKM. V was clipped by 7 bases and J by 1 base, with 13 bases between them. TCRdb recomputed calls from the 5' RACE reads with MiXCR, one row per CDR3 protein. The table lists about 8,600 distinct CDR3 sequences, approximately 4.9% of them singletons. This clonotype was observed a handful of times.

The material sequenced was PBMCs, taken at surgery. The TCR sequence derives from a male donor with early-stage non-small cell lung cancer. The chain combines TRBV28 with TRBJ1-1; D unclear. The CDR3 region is CASNNQAGNTEAFF. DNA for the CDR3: TGTGCCAGCAACAATCAGGCGGGGAACACTGAAGCTTTCTTT.